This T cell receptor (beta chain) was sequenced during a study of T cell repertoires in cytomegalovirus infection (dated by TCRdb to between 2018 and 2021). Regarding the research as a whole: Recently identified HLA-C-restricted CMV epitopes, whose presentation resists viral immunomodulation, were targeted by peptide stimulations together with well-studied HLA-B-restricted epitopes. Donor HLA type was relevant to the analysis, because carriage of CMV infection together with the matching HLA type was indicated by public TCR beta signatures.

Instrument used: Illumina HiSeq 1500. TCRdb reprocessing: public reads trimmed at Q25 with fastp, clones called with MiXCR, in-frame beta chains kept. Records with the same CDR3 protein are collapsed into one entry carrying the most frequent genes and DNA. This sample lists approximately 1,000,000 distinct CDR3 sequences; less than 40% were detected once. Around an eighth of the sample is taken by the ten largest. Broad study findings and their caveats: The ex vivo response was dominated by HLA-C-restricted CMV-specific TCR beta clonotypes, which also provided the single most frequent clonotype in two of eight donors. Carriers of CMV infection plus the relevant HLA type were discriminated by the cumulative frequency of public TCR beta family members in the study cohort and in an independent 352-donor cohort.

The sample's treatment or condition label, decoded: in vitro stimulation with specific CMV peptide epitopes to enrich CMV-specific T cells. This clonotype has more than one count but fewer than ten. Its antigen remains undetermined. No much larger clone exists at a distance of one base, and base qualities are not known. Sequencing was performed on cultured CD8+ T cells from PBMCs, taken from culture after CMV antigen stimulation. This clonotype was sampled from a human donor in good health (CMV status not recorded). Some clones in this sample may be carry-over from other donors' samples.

The DNA sequence follows: TGTGCCAGCAGTCCGGACAGGGCAAACTATGGCTACACCTTC. This codes for CASSPDRANYGYTF. The sequence is built from TRBV6-2 or TRBV6-3 and TRBJ1-2; a stretch of 8 junction bases matches TRBD1. The germline V gene specifies MNHEY as CDR1 and SVGEGT as CDR2. Trimming takes 5 bases off V and 2 bases off J; junction bases not matched to a gene: 4. The CDR3 covers 14 residues, taking in both the cysteine and the phenylalanine. The sequence is cut down to CDR3 DNA, 42 bases in frame from base 1.